The rows below give T cell receptor beta chains drawn from one sample of a study of blood T cell repertoires in COVID-19. Sequencing was performed with immunoSEQ multiplex PCR; in TCRdb, only in-frame clones are kept and a portion is missing. The data contain about 480,000 clones, about 88% of them singletons. Material: PBMCs or T cells enriched from blood (not recorded which). These receptors were obtained from a woman in her sixties who had recovered from COVID-19. Both conserved end residues are part of each CDR3. Fields, in order: V gene, clone size, J gene, D gene, CDR3 length, CDR3 DNA, CDR3 protein. The D gene is left open where the match is weak. A row's size may be missing; if present it is once, few, many or a size class.

TRBV30	-	TRBJ1-1	TRBD1	13	TGTGCCTGGAGTGGACAGGGAGACACTGAAGCTTTCTTT	CAWSGQGDTEAFF
TRBV10-3	-	TRBJ2-1	-	14	TGTGCCATCAGCCAGACAGGTGCGAACAATGAGCAGTTCTTC	CAISQTGANNEQFF
TRBV29-1	-	TRBJ1-3	TRBD1	14	TGCAGCGTTGACGTCAGGGGGCTTGGAAACACCATATATTTT	CSVDVRGLGNTIYF
TRBV13	-	TRBJ1-1	-	14	TGTGCCAGCAGCGTCGCGGGGCCGAACACTGAAGCTTTCTTT	CASSVAGPNTEAFF
TRBV7-2	once	TRBJ1-3	-	16	TGTGCCAGCAGACGTGAGAGGGGGTTCTCTGGAAACACCATATATTTT	CASRRERGFSGNTIYF
TRBV11-2	-	TRBJ2-2	TRBD1	14	TGTGCCAGCAGCATGACAGGGGGCGGCGGGGAGCTGTTTTTT	CASSMTGGGGELFF
TRBV19	once	TRBJ2-4	-	14	TGTGCCAGTAGGGCCCAGGGGGCCAAAAACATTCAGTACTTC	CASRAQGAKNIQYF
TRBV24-1	-	TRBJ2-1	-	16	TGTGCCACCAGCACTACTACAGGGCAAAGATACAATGAGCAGTTCTTC	CATSTTTGQRYNEQFF
TRBV27	-	TRBJ1-5	-	17	TGTGCCAGCAGTTTGCCCCCCAGGGGAGCGAGCAATCAGCCCCAGCATTTT	CASSLPPRGASNQPQHF
TRBV12-5	-	TRBJ1-5	-	15	TGTGCTAGTGGTCGTTCCGGGGGAAGCAATCAGCCCCAGCATTTT	CASGRSGGSNQPQHF
TRBV24-1	-	TRBJ2-6	TRBD2	16	TGTGCCACCGGGGGGGACTACCTCTCCGGGGCCAACGTCCTGACTTTC	CATGGDYLSGANVLTF
TRBV4-1	-	TRBJ1-2	TRBD1	13	TGCGCCAGCAGCCAAGAGACAGGGTATGGCTACACCTTC	CASSQETGYGYTF
TRBV10-1	-	TRBJ2-2	TRBD1	14	TGCGCCAGCAAGGGACAGACGGGCACCGGGGAGCTGTTTTTT	CASKGQTGTGELFF
TRBV11-2	once	TRBJ2-3	-	15	TGTGCCAGCAGCTCGACTGCGGGGGCGATAGATACGCAGTATTTT	CASSSTAGAIDTQYF
TRBV5-6	-	TRBJ2-3	-	13	TGTGCCAGCAACCGAGATCTCACAGATACGCAGTATTTT	CASNRDLTDTQYF
TRBV21-1	once	TRBJ2-7	-	13	TGTGCCAGCAGCGACAGGGTAACCTACGAGCAGTACTTC	CASSDRVTYEQYF
TRBV4-1	-	TRBJ1-1	-	14	TGCGCCAGCAGCCAAGACAGAATGAACACTGAAGCTTTCTTT	CASSQDRMNTEAFF